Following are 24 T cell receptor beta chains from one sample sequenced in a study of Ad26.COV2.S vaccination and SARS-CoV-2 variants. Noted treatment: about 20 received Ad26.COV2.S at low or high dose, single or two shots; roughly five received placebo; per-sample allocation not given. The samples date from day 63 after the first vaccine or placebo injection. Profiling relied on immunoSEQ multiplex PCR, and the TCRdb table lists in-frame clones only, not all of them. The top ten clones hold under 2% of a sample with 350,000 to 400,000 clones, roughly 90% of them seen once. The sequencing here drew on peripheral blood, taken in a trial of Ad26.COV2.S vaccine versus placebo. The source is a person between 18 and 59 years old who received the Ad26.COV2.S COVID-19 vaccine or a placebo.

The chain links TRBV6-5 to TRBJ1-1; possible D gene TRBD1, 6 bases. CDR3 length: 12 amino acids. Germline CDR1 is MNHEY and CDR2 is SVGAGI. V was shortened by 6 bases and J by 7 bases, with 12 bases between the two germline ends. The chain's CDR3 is CASRRTDYEAFF. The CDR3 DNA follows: TGTGCCAGCAGACGGACAGACTATGAAGCTTTCTTT.

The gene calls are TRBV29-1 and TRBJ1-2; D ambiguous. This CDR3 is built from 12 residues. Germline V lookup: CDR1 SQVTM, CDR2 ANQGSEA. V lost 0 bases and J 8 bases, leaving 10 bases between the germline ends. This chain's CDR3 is CSVEDRGGGYTF. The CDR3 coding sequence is TGCAGCGTTGAAGATCGGGGTGGCGGCTACACCTTC.

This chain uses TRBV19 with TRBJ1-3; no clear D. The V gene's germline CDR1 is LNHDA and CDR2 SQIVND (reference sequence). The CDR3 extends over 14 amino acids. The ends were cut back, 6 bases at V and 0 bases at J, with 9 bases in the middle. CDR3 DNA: TGTGCCAGTAGGAGGACGGCCTCTGGAAACACCATATATTTT. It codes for CASRRTASGNTIYF. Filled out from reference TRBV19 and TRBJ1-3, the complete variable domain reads DGGITQSPKYLFRKEGQNVTLSCEQNLNHDAMYWYRQDPGQGLRLIYYSQIVNDFQKGDIAEGYSVSREKKESFPLTVTSAQKNPTAFYLCASRRTASGNTIYFGEGSWLTVV.

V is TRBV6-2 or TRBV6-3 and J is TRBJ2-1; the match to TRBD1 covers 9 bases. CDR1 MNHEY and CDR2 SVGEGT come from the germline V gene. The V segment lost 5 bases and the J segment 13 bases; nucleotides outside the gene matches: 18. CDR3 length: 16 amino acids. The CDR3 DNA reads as TGTGCCAGCAGTGCCTCTGGGACAGGGTTTTTAAGTGGTCAGTTCTTC. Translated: CASSASGTGFLSGQFF.

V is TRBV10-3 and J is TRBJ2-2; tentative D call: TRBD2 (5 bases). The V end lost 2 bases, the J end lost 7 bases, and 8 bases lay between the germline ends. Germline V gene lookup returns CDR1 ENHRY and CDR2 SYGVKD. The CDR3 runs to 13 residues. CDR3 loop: CAISEDYVGELFF. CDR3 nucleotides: TGTGCCATCAGTGAGGACTATGTCGGGGAGCTGTTTTTT.

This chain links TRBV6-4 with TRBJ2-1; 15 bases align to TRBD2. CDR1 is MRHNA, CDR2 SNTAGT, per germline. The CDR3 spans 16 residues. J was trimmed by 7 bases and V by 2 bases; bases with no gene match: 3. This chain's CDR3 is CASSDTGLAGGNEQFF. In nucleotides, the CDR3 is TGTGCCAGCAGTGACACAGGACTAGCGGGAGGGAATGAGCAGTTCTTC.

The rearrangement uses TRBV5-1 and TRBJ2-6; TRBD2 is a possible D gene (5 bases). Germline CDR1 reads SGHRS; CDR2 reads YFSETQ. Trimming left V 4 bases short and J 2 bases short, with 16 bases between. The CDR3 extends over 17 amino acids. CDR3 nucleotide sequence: TGCGCCAGCAGCCCGGCGGGCAGGCATACTGGGGCCAACGTCCTGACTTTC. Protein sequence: CASSPAGRHTGANVLTF.

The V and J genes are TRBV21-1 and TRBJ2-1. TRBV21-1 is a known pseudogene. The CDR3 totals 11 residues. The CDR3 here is CASSRGNEQFF. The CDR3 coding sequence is TGTGCCAGCAGTCGTGGTAATGAGCAGTTCTTC.

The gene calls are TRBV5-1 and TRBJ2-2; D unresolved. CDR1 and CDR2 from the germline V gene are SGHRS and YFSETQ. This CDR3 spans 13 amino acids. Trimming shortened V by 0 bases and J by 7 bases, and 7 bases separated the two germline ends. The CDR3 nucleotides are TGCGCCAGCAGCTTGGATGCCCTCGGGGAGCTGTTTTTT. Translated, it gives CASSLDALGELFF. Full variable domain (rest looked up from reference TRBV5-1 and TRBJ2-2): KAGVTQTPRYLIKTRGQQVTLSCSPISGHRSVSWYQQTPGQGLQFLFEYFSETQRNKGNFPGRFSGRQFSNSRSEMNVSTLELGDSALYLCASSLDALGELFFGEGSRLTVL.

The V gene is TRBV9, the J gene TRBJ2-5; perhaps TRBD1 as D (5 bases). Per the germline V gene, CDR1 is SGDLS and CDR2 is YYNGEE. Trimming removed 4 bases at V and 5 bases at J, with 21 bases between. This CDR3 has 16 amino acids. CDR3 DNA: TGTGCCAGCAGCAGAAAAGGGTGGGGCACAGAGGAGACCCAGTACTTC. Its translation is CASSRKGWGTEETQYF.

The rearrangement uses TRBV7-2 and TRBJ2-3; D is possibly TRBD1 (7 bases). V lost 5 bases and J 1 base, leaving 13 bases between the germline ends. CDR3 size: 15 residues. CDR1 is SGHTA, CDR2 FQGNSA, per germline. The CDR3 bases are TGTGCCAGCAGCGGGAGGACAGGCGGCACAGATACGCAGTATTTT. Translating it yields CASSGRTGGTDTQYF.

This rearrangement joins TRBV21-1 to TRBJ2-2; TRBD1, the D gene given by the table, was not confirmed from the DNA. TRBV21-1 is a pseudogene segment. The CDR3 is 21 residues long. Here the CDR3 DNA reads TGTGCCAGCAGCTTCTGGACAGGGGGCGCTTTCTGCAGGGTGGACACCGGGGAGCTGTTTTTT. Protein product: CASSFWTGGAFCRVDTGELFF.

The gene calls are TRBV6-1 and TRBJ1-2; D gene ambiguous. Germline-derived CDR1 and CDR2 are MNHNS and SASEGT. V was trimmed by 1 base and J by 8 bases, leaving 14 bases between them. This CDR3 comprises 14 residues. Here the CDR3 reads CASSEVPHSGGYTF. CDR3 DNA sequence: TGTGCCAGCAGTGAAGTCCCTCACAGCGGCGGCTACACCTTC.

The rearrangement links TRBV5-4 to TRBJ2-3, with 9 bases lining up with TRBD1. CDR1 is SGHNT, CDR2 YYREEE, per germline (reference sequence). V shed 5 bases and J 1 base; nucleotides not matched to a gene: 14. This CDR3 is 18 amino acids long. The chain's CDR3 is CASSYRSGTGIGTDTQYF. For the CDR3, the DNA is TGTGCCAGCAGTTATAGATCCGGGACAGGGATTGGCACAGATACGCAGTATTTT.

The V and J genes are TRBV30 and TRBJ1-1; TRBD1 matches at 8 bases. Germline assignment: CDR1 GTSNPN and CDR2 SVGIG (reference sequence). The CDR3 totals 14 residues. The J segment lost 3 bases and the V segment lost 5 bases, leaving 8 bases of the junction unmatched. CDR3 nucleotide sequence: TGTGCCTGGGGGGGGACAGGACGGGACACTGAAGCTTTCTTT. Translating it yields CAWGGTGRDTEAFF. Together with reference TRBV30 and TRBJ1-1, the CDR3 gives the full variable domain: SQTIHQWPATLVQPVGSPLSLECTVEGTSNPNLYWYRQAAGRGLQLLFYSVGIGQISSEVPQNLSASRPQDRQFILSSKKLLLSDSGFYLCAWGGTGRDTEAFFGQGTRLTVV.

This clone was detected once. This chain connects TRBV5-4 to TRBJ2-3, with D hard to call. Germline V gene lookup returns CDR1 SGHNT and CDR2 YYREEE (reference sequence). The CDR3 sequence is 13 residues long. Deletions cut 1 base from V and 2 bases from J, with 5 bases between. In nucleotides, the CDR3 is TGTGCCAGCAGCTTGCAATTCACAGATACGCAGTATTTT. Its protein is CASSLQFTDTQYF.

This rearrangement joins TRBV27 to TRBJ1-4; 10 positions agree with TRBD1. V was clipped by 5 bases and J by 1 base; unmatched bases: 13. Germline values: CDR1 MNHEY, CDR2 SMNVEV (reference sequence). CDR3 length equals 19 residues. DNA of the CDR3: TGTGCCAGCAGTCCCCTCCGGACAGGGGGAGCGGTAACTAATGAAAAACTGTTTTTT. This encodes CASSPLRTGGAVTNEKLFF.

CDR3 DNA: TGTGCCAGCAGCTCCGGGACAGGTCGTAGCAATCAGCCCCAGCATTTT. As protein: CASSSGTGRSNQPQHF. The chain joins TRBV7-2 to TRBJ1-5, with 8 bases matching TRBD1. In germline, CDR1 is SGHTA, CDR2 FQGNSA. The CDR3 length is 16 residues. The ends lost 4 bases at V and 0 bases at J; junction bases unmatched: 5.

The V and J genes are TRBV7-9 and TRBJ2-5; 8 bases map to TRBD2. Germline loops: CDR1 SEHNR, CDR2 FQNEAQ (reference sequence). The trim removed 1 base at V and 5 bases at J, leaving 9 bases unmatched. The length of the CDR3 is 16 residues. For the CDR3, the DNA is TGTGCCAGCAGCTTAGGCTCCGGACTAGCTGTCGAGACCCAGTACTTC. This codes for CASSLGSGLAVETQYF.

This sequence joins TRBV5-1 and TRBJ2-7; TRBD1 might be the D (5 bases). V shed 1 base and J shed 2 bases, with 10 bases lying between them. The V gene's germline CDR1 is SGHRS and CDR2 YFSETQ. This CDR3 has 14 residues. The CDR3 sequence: CASSLYSGTYEQYF. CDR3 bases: TGCGCCAGCAGCTTGTATTCAGGGACCTACGAGCAGTACTTC.

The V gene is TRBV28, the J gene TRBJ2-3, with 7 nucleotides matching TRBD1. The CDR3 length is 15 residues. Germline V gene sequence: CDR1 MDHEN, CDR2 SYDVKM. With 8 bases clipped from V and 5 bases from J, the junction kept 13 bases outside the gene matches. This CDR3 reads CASLSMTGPGDTQYF. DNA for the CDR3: TGTGCCAGCCTATCTATGACAGGGCCGGGAGATACGCAGTATTTT.

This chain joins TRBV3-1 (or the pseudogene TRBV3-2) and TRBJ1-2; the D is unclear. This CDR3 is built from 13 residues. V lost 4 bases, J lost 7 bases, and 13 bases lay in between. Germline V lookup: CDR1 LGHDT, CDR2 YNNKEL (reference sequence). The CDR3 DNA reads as TGTGCCAGCAGCCCCCACTCTCAAGGTGGCTACACCTTC. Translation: CASSPHSQGGYTF.

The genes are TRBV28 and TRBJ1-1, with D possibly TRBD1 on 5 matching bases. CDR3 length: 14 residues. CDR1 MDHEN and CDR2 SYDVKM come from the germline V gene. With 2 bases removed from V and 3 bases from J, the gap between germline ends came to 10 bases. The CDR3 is CASSLRGRDTEAFF. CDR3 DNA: TGTGCCAGCAGTTTACGGGGGAGGGACACTGAAGCTTTCTTT.

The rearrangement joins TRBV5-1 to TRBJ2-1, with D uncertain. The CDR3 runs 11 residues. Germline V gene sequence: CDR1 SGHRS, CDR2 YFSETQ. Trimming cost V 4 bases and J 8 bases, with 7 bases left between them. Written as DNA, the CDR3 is TGCGCCAGCAGCGCCCCCCATGAGCAGTTCTTC. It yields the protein CASSAPHEQFF.